This T cell receptor beta chain was profiled in a study of cytomegalovirus exposure and HLA in healthy donors. Study background: Researchers found that roughly 81% of 300 to 450 genotyped donors fell within the Caucasian-associated ancestry cluster. Overall study results and limits: Later, TCR association rates were found to vary by HLA locus, highest for DRB1 and lowest for HLA-C. For presence/absence analyses, sequencing depth was assumed to be roughly uniform across donors.

Donors had nominal health at sampling but likely had unrecorded immune exposures. It was with 60 Vbeta and 13 Jbeta primers that the PCR ran. Clones were sequenced by immunoSEQ multiplex PCR, and TCRdb holds only the in-frame ones, with some missing. This sample carries some 200,000 clones, about 90% of them seen once, and the ten largest clones take about 0.21%. Comment on this clone: As yet, its antigen is unknown.

The CDR3 sequence is 13 residues long. V dropped 4 bases and J dropped 5; count of bases not matched to a gene: 5. The germline V gene encodes CDR1 SQVTM and CDR2 ANQGSEA. The chain has TRBV29-1 and TRBJ2-7, with 10 bases fitting TRBD2. The sequence was obtained from a girl under three years old in good health and CMV-seronegative. The sequenced sample was PBMCs. The DNA for the CDR3 is TGCAGCGTTGTCCGGCTAGCGGGGGACGAGCAGTACTTC. Its protein is CSVVRLAGDEQYF.